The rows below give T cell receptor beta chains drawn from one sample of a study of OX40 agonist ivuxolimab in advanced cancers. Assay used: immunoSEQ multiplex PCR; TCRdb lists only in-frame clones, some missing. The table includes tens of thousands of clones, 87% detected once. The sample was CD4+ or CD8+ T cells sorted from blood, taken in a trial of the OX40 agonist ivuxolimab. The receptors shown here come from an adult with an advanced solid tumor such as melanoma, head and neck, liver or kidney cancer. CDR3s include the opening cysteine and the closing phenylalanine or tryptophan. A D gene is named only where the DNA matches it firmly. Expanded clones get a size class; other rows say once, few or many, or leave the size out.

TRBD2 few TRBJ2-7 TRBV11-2 CASSLVSGRMFYEQYF TGTGCCAGCAGCTTAGTTAGCGGGCGGATGTTCTACGAGCAGTACTTC
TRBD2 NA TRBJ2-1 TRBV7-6 CASSLASGYNEQFF TGTGCCAGCTCTCTAGCTAGCGGGTACAATGAGCAGTTCTTC
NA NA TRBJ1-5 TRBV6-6 CASSYTGAYSNQPQHF TGTGCCAGCAGTTACACTGGGGCTTATAGCAATCAGCCCCAGCATTTT
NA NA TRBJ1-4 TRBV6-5 CASRGTNNEKLFF TGTGCCAGCCGAGGGACAAATAATGAAAAACTGTTTTTT
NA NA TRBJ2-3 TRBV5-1 CASSLGQATDTQYF TGCGCCAGCAGCTTGGGGCAGGCCACAGATACGCAGTATTTT
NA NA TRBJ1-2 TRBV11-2 CASSLQGWDGYTF TGTGCCAGCAGCTTACAGGGTTGGGATGGCTACACCTTC
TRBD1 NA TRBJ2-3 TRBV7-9 CASSSPDRAGDTQYF TGTGCCAGCAGCTCCCCGGACAGGGCGGGGGATACGCAGTATTTT
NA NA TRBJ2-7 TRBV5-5 CASSPRGNEQYF TGTGCCAGCAGCCCCCGGGGGAACGAGCAGTACTTC
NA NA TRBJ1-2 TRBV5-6 CASSLLAGGPYGYTF TGTGCCAGCAGCTTACTTGCCGGGGGACCGTATGGCTACACCTTC
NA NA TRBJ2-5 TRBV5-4 CASSPPWQETQYF TGTGCCAGCAGCCCCCCGTGGCAAGAGACCCAGTACTTC
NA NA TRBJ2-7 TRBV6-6 CASSYKVTGKTYEQYF TGTGCCAGCAGTTACAAAGTAACGGGAAAAACCTACGAGCAGTACTTC
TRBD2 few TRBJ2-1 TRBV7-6 CASSLELAGNNEQFF TGTGCCAGCAGCTTAGAACTAGCGGGAAACAATGAGCAGTTCTTC
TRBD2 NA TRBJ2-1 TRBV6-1 CASSDPTSGWPNEQFF TGTGCCAGCAGTGACCCAACTAGCGGGTGGCCCAATGAGCAGTTCTTC
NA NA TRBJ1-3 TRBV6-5 CASTRGSGNTIYF TGTGCCAGCACAAGAGGCTCTGGAAACACCATATATTTT
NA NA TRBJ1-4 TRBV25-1 CASSEPGPNEKLFF TGTGCCAGCAGTGAGCCGGGTCCTAATGAAAAACTGTTTTTT
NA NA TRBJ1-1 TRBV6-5 CASSPPSGNTEAFF TGTGCCAGCAGTCCTCCGAGTGGGAACACTGAAGCTTTCTTT
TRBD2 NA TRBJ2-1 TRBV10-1 CASSERLAGTNEQFF TGCGCCAGCAGTGAGAGGCTAGCGGGTACCAATGAGCAGTTCTTC
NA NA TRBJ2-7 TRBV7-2 CASSLGRGTYEQYF TGTGCCAGCAGCTTAGGGCGGGGAACCTACGAGCAGTACTTC
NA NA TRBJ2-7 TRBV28 CASSLRSYEQYF TGTGCCAGCAGTTTAAGGTCCTACGAGCAGTACTTC
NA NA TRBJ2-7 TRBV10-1 CASSDSSAGEQYF TGCGCCAGCAGTGATAGTAGTGCCGGGGAGCAGTACTTC
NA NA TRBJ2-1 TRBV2 CASSVRETYNEQFF TGTGCCAGCAGTGTTAGGGAAACCTACAATGAGCAGTTCTTC
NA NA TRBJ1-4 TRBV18 CASSPQDGKLFF TGTGCCAGCTCACCACAGGACGGAAAACTGTTTTTT